These 23 T cell receptor beta chains originate from one sample sequenced in a study of cytomegalovirus exposure and HLA in healthy donors. Produced via immunoSEQ multiplex PCR; TCRdb's table is partial and in-frame only. The sample includes 200,000 to 250,000 clones, 83% of them seen just once. Sample: PBMCs. The receptor set was obtained from a woman aged 18 to 35 in good health and CMV-seronegative.

This clone was found once. The chain is built from TRBV11-2 and TRBJ2-7; TRBD2 aligns across 7 bases. Germline loops: CDR1 SGHAT, CDR2 FQNNGV. CDR3 size: 15 residues. V was clipped by 4 bases and J by 2 bases; unmatched bases: 8. In nucleotides, the CDR3 is TGTGCCAGCAGCTCCTGGAGTGCGGGAGCCTACGAGCAGTACTTC. It specifies CASSSWSAGAYEQYF.

V gene TRBV5-6 combines with J gene TRBJ1-4; maybe TRBD1 (6 bases). This CDR3 is 15 amino acids long. Trimming pared 2 bases from V and 6 bases from J, leaving 14 bases between. CDR1 is SGHDT and CDR2 is YYEEEE in the germline V gene. In nucleotides, the CDR3 is TGTGCCAGCAGCTTAACGGGGGCAGGCGATGAAAAACTGTTTTTT. It is translated as CASSLTGAGDEKLFF. The full variable domain, with the rest looked up from reference TRBV5-6 and TRBJ1-4, is DAGVTQSPTHLIKTRGQQVTLRCSPKSGHDTVSWYQQALGQGPQFIFQYYEEEERQRGNFPDRFSGHQFPNYSSELNVNALLLGDSALYLCASSLTGAGDEKLFFGSGTQLSVL.

This sequence joins TRBV2 and TRBJ2-1, with D uncertain. The CDR3 has 15 amino acids. V was clipped by 7 bases and J by 8 bases, with 21 bases between them. Germline CDR1 SNHLY, CDR2 FYNNEI. This CDR3 reads CASTPMGFAVHEQFF. For the CDR3, the DNA is TGTGCCAGCACCCCCATGGGATTTGCCGTCCATGAGCAGTTCTTC. The full variable domain, completed using reference TRBV2 and TRBJ2-1, is EPEVTQTPSHQVTQMGQEVILRCVPISNHLYFYWYRQILGQKVEFLVSFYNNEISEKSEIFDDQFSVERPDGSNFTLKIRSTKLEDSAMYFCASTPMGFAVHEQFFGPGTRLTVL.

In its sample, this clone ranks as medium-sized. V gene TRBV5-1 combines with J gene TRBJ2-3; D ambiguous. This CDR3 is 12 amino acids long. Between the trimmed V and J ends, which lost 2 bases and 4 bases, there was a span of 5 bases. Germline CDR1 reads SGHRS; CDR2 reads YFSETQ. CDR3 region: CASSFGPDTQYF. CDR3 sequence (DNA): TGCGCCAGCAGCTTCGGGCCAGATACGCAGTATTTT.

The chain uses TRBV5-8 and TRBJ2-7; tentative D call: TRBD2 (6 bases). This CDR3 comprises 13 residues. Germline CDR1 and CDR2: SGHTS and YDEGEE. V was pared by 6 bases and J by 0 bases, with 10 bases between. The CDR3 nucleotides are TGTGCCAGCACGGGACTCGACTCCTACGAGCAGTACTTC. It yields the protein CASTGLDSYEQYF.

This chain links TRBV5-1 with TRBJ2-2; D might be TRBD2 (6 bases). V lost 2 bases to trimming and J lost 7 bases, with 15 bases between them. The germline V gene encodes CDR1 SGHRS and CDR2 YFSETQ. CDR3 length: 15 residues. The CDR3 loop reads CASSLRDSQGGELFF. The CDR3 DNA reads as TGCGCCAGCAGCTTACGGGACTCTCAAGGCGGGGAGCTGTTTTTT. Full variable domain (missing parts from reference TRBV5-1 and TRBJ2-2): KAGVTQTPRYLIKTRGQQVTLSCSPISGHRSVSWYQQTPGQGLQFLFEYFSETQRNKGNFPGRFSGRQFSNSRSEMNVSTLELGDSALYLCASSLRDSQGGELFFGEGSRLTVL.

This chain links TRBV30 with TRBJ2-1; D could derive from TRBD1 or TRBD2 (5 bases each). The V end lost 5 bases, the J end lost 2 bases, and 13 bases lay between the germline ends. Germline lookup yields CDR1 GTSNPN and CDR2 SVGIG (reference sequence). The CDR3 runs to 14 residues. Here the CDR3 DNA reads TGTGCCTGGGGGGCGGGCCCCACCTACAATGAGCAGTTCTTC. Translating gives CAWGAGPTYNEQFF.

The count of this clone is one. The genes are TRBV6-1 and TRBJ2-7; 7 nucleotides line up with TRBD2. Losses at the gene ends were 6 bases for V and 9 bases for J; bases not matched to a gene: 5. Germline V gene sequence: CDR1 MNHNS, CDR2 SASEGT. This CDR3 is built from 11 residues. The DNA for the CDR3 is TGTGCCAGCAGGGGAGGGGAAGGGCAGTACTTC. Protein product: CASRGGEGQYF.

This rearrangement joins TRBV4-1 to TRBJ1-2, with D uncertain. This CDR3 has 15 residues. CDR1 is MGHRA and CDR2 is YSYEKL in the germline V gene. Trimming shortened V by 1 base and J by 1 base, and 10 bases separated the two germline ends. The DNA for the CDR3 is TGCGCCAGCAGCCAAGGGGCGACGGATAACTATGGCTACACCTTC. It yields the protein CASSQGATDNYGYTF.

This chain links TRBV6-1 with TRBJ2-7; D may be TRBD2 (5 bases). Germline assignment: CDR1 MNHNS and CDR2 SASEGT. The CDR3 consists of 14 residues. V lost 1 base to trimming and J lost 3 bases, with 10 bases between them. CDR3 coding DNA: TGTGCCAGCAGTGAAGAGAGGGAACGCTACGAGCAGTACTTC. It is translated as CASSEERERYEQYF.

The chain couples TRBV2 to TRBJ2-7; D gene uncertain. The CDR3 loop spans 14 amino acids. V was trimmed by 6 bases and J by 4 bases, leaving 16 bases between them. The germline gives CDR1 SNHLY, CDR2 FYNNEI. CDR3 sequence (DNA): TGTGCCAGCAGACTGCGGTTCATTCCGTACGAGCAGTACTTC. It encodes CASRLRFIPYEQYF.

The chain combines TRBV7-4 with TRBJ2-7; D uncertain. Trimming left V 5 bases short and J 2 bases short, with 22 bases between. The CDR3 loop spans 17 amino acids. Germline CDR1 and CDR2: SGHVT and SQSDAQ. The CDR3 loop is CASSLPQGSWDPYEQYF. The CDR3 nucleotides read TGTGCCAGCAGCCTCCCCCAAGGAAGTTGGGATCCCTACGAGCAGTACTTC.

This clone is medium-sized. This sequence joins TRBV6-4 and TRBJ2-3; tentative D call: TRBD2 (6 bases). Trimming removed 3 bases from V and 1 base from J, with 8 bases in between. This CDR3 has 14 residues. Germline loops: CDR1 MRHNA, CDR2 SNTAGT. CDR3 sequence: CASSEASGTDTQYF. CDR3 in DNA: TGTGCCAGCAGTGAAGCTAGCGGCACAGATACGCAGTATTTT.

This clone appeared a single time. The V call is TRBV9, the J call TRBJ2-3; a weak D match, TRBD1 (7 bases). Trimming cost V 3 bases and J 0 bases, with 14 bases left between them. Germline V gives CDR1 SGDLS, CDR2 YYNGEE. The CDR3 is 16 residues long. The CDR3 sequence is CASSAQGGASTDTQYF. The CDR3 DNA sequence: TGTGCCAGCAGCGCTCAGGGGGGAGCTAGCACAGATACGCAGTATTTT.

The chain is built from TRBV7-3 and TRBJ2-1; 7 bases agree with TRBD2. The germline V gene has CDR1 SGHTA and CDR2 FQGTGA. CDR3 length: 15 residues. Trimming took 8 bases from V and 14 from J; bases not matched to a gene: 21. The CDR3 sequence is CASPNGGWGNLGEFF. Here the CDR3 DNA reads TGTGCCAGCCCGAACGGGGGGTGGGGAAACCTCGGGGAGTTCTTC.

This sequence joins TRBV19 and TRBJ1-2, with D possibly TRBD1 on 6 matching bases. V gave up 9 bases and J gave up 6 bases, with 17 bases separating them. Germline-derived CDR1 and CDR2 are LNHDA and SQIVND (reference sequence). The CDR3 is made up of 13 amino acids. CDR3 nucleotides: TGTGCCAGCAGGGCCCCAGGGGTGGATGGCTACACCTTC. Translating gives CASRAPGVDGYTF.

The genes are TRBV18 and TRBJ1-1; maybe TRBD1 (6 bases). Germline V lookup: CDR1 KGHSH, CDR2 LQKENI. Deletions cut 5 bases from V and 4 bases from J, with 11 bases between. This CDR3 has 13 residues. This CDR3 is CASSGRGGTEAFF. CDR3 nucleotide sequence: TGTGCCAGCTCAGGAAGGGGGGGCACTGAAGCTTTCTTT.

This chain joins TRBV6-1 and TRBJ2-1, with a weak D call TRBD2 (5 bases). The V end lost 7 bases, the J end lost 11 bases, and 18 bases lay between the germline ends. The germline V gene encodes CDR1 MNHNS and CDR2 SASEGT. The CDR3 is made up of 13 amino acids. CDR3 loop: CASKISGRDQQFF. In nucleotides, the CDR3 is TGTGCCAGCAAGATAAGCGGTCGAGATCAGCAGTTCTTC.

The chain recombines TRBV5-1 with TRBJ2-2, with 14 nucleotides matching TRBD2. J gave up 2 bases and V 3 bases, and 3 bases lay outside the gene matches. This CDR3 contains 17 residues. Per the germline V gene, CDR1 is SGHRS and CDR2 is YFSETQ. The CDR3 loop is CASSSGLAGVNTGELFF. The CDR3 nucleotides are TGCGCCAGCAGCTCGGGACTAGCGGGGGTCAACACCGGGGAGCTGTTTTTT. The full variable domain, in which reference TRBV5-1 and TRBJ2-2 provide the parts outside the CDR3, is KAGVTQTPRYLIKTRGQQVTLSCSPISGHRSVSWYQQTPGQGLQFLFEYFSETQRNKGNFPGRFSGRQFSNSRSEMNVSTLELGDSALYLCASSSGLAGVNTGELFFGEGSRLTVL.

The chain combines TRBV7-9 with TRBJ2-1, with a weak D call TRBD2 (5 bases). Between the trimmed V and J ends, which lost 0 bases and 8 bases, there was a span of 11 bases. Germline V gene sequence: CDR1 SEHNR, CDR2 FQNEAQ (reference sequence). The CDR3 is 14 amino acids. CDR3 region: CASSLASGWHEQFF. The CDR3 region has the DNA TGTGCCAGCAGCTTAGCCTCGGGGTGGCATGAGCAGTTCTTC.

This chain uses TRBV30 with TRBJ1-3; TRBD1 matches 9 bases. From germline, CDR1 is GTSNPN and CDR2 SVGIG (reference sequence). The length of the CDR3 is 13 residues. Trimming removed 7 bases from V and 3 bases from J; junction bases left unmatched: 4. The CDR3 spells CALQGANGNTIYF. CDR3 nucleotides: TGTGCCTTACAGGGGGCTAATGGAAACACCATATATTTT.

The chain carries TRBV29-1 and TRBJ1-1, with D unclear. V was clipped by 1 base and J by 5 bases, with 8 bases between them. Per the germline V gene, CDR1 is SQVTM and CDR2 is ANQGSEA. The CDR3 extends over 12 amino acids. The DNA of the CDR3 is TGCAGCGTTGAAGCTAGGGTAACTGAAGCTTTCTTT. Amino acids: CSVEARVTEAFF.

This clone was observed a single time. This chain links TRBV30 with TRBJ2-7; TRBD2 agrees at 8 bases. Germline V lookup: CDR1 GTSNPN, CDR2 SVGIG (reference sequence). The trim removed 0 bases at V and 3 bases at J, leaving 1 base unmatched. CDR3 length: 13 residues. The CDR3 here is CAWSVAGGYEQYF. The CDR3 bases are TGTGCCTGGAGTGTTGCGGGAGGCTACGAGCAGTACTTC.